The sample holds one count of the clone carrying this T cell receptor (beta chain). Its antigen is as yet unknown. Possible read error: a much larger clone is one base away. The sample carries other DNA sequences with the same CDR3. TCRdb's copy holds only in-frame clones and misses some; the assay was immunoSEQ multiplex PCR. The sample has tens of thousands of clones; about 61% are singletons. This sample was included in a study of shared clonotypes between healthy human individuals. Overall study results and limits: Shared across a few donors were roughly 5.3% of the naive CD4 clonotypes. In this cohort, only blood was sampled, and tissue repertoires likely differ.

This TCR was sampled from a man between 25 and 39 years old in good health. Sequenced material: memory CD8+ T cells sorted from blood. Subset here: CD45RO+ cells pooled with CCR7-negative TemRA cells.

CDR3 nucleotide sequence: TGTGCCAGCAGCCGTCACTATGGCTACACCTTC. Translation: CASSRHYGYTF. The chain recombines TRBV28 with TRBJ1-2, with D unresolved. From germline, CDR1 is MDHEN and CDR2 SYDVKM. The germline V and J ends were trimmed by 6 bases and 3 bases, with 5 bases remaining between them. This CDR3 region has 11 residues.